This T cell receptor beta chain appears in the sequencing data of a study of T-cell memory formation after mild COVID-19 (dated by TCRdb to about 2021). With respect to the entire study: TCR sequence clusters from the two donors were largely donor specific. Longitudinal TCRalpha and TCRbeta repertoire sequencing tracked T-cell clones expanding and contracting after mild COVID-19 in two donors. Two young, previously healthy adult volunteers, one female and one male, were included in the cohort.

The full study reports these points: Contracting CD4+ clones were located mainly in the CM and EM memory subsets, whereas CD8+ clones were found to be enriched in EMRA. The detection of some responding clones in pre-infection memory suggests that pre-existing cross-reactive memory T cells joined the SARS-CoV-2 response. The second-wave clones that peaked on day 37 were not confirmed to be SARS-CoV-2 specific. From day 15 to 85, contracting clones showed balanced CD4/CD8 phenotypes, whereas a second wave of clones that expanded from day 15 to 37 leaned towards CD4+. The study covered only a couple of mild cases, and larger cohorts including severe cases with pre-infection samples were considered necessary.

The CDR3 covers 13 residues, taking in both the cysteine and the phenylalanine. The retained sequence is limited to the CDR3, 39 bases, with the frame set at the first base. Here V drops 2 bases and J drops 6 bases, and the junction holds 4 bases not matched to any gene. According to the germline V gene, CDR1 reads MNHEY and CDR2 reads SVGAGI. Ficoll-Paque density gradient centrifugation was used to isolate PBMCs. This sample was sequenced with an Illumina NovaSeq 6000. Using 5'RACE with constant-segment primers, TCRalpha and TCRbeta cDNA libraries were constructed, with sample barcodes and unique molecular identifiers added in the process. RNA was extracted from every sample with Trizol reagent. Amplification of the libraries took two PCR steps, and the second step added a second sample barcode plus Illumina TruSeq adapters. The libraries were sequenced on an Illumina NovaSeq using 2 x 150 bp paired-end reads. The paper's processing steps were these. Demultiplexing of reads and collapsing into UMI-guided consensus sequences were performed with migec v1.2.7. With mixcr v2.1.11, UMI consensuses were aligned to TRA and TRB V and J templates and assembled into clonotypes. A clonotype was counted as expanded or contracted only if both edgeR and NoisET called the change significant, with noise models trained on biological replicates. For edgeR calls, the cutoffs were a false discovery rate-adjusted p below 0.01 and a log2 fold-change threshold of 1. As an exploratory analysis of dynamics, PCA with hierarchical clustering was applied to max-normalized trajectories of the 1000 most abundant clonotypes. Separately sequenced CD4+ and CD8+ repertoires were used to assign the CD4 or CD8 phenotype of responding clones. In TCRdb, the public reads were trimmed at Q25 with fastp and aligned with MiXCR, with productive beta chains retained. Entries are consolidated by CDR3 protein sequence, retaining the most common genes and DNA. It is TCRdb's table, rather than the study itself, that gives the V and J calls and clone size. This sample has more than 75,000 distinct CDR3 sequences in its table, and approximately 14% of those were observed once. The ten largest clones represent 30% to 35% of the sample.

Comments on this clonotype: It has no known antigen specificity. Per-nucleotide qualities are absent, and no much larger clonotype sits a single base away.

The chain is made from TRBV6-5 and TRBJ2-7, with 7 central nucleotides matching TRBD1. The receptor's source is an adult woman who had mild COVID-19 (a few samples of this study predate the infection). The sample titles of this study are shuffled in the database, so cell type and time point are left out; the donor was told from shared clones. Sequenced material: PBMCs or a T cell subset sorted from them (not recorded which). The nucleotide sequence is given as TGTGCCAGCAGTTACGGAACAGGGGCCGAGCAGTACTTC. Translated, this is CASSYGTGAEQYF.